This T cell receptor (beta chain) came from a study of tumor and adjacent non-tumor tissue in lung cancer. Whole-study results and caveats: Higher tumor TCR diversity was associated with shorter survival.

The library came from three nested PCR rounds adapted from ARM-PCR protocols. TCRdb itself ran the multiplex PCR reads through MiXCR, one entry per CDR3 protein. This table holds 90,000 to 100,000 distinct CDR3 sequences, more than 80% found once. In its sample, this clonotype was seen many times. Antigen unknown. This sample's RNA came from whole unsorted tissue. More than 3 cm separated this lung sample from the edge of the tumor. The length of the CDR3 is 13 residues. After removal of 5 bases from V and 7 bases from J, the junction contained 8 bases not matched to a gene. The germline CDR1 and CDR2 sequences are SQVTM and ANQGSEA.

This receptor was obtained from a man aged 55 to 70 with small cell lung cancer. The sequencing sample was made of distant non-tumor lung tissue. This chain links TRBV29-1 with TRBJ2-7; 10 nucleotides align to TRBD2. The chain's CDR3 is CSVSSGTSEEQYF. CDR3 DNA sequence: TGCAGCGTTTCGTCCGGGACTAGCGAGGAGCAGTACTTC.